This entry lists 20 T cell receptor beta chains sequenced from one sample in a study of technical replicates of blood from a handful of donors. Profiled with immunoSEQ multiplex PCR; TCRdb holds only in-frame clones, not every one. The data hold some 31,000 clones, with approximately 92% observed a single time. Specimen: PBMCs. The receptors come from a human donor in good health. Some clones in this sample may be carry-over from other donors' samples.

This chain uses TRBV11-3 with TRBJ1-1; 7 bases fit TRBD1. Germline CDR1 reads SGHNT; CDR2 reads YENEEA. This CDR3 has 12 residues. Trimming removed 5 bases from V and 11 bases from J; junction bases left unmatched: 8. The CDR3 reads CASSTRDSRAFF. The CDR3 DNA follows: TGTGCCAGCAGCACCCGGGACAGTCGGGCTTTCTTT.

This clone showed up just a few times. The chain is built from TRBV2 and TRBJ2-7; 9 nucleotides match TRBD1. The CDR3 has 14 residues. In germline, CDR1 is SNHLY, CDR2 FYNNEI. Trimming took 7 bases from V and 2 from J; bases not matched to a gene: 6. In nucleotides, the CDR3 is TGTGCCAGCAAAACCCGGGACAGGGCCTACGAGCAGTACTTC. Protein sequence: CASKTRDRAYEQYF.

This chain uses TRBV29-1 with TRBJ1-2; 8 bases line up with TRBD1. The junction had 13 bases not matched to a gene; V was cut back by 6 bases and J by 4 bases. Per the germline V gene, CDR1 is SQVTM and CDR2 is ANQGSEA. CDR3 length equals 15 residues. The CDR3 sequence is CSVSNSGQGLYGYTF. The CDR3 DNA sequence: TGCAGCGTAAGCAACAGCGGACAGGGTCTCTATGGCTACACCTTC.

The rearrangement uses TRBV5-4 and TRBJ1-6; 8 nucleotides match TRBD1. Germline V gene data show CDR1 as SGHNT and CDR2 as YYREEE (reference sequence). The CDR3 consists of 16 residues. Germline trimming cut 3 bases from V and 0 bases from J; bases unmatched to any gene: 2. The CDR3 coding sequence is TGTGCCAGCAGCTGGGACAGGAGCTCCTATAATTCACCCCTCCACTTT. Its translation: CASSWDRSSYNSPLHF.

V is TRBV9 and J is TRBJ2-2; a possible D gene is TRBD2 (6 bases). CDR3 size: 15 residues. The germline V and J ends were trimmed by 1 base and 1 base, with 8 bases remaining between them. CDR1 is SGDLS, CDR2 YYNGEE, per germline. The CDR3 reads CASSVQAGNTGELFF. CDR3 bases: TGTGCCAGCAGCGTACAAGCGGGGAACACCGGGGAGCTGTTTTTT.

This clone was counted a single time. This sequence joins TRBV30 and TRBJ1-2; 10 bases agree with TRBD1. CDR1 is GTSNPN and CDR2 is SVGIG in the germline V gene (reference sequence). V gave up 3 bases and J gave up 5 bases; unmatched junction bases: 3. The CDR3 extends over 13 amino acids. CDR3 nucleotides: TGTGCCTGGAGCAGGACAGGGGGGTATGGCTACACCTTC. As protein: CAWSRTGGYGYTF.

The chain links TRBV5-4 to TRBJ2-7, with 14 bases that match TRBD2. V gave up 0 bases and J gave up 3 bases; unmatched junction bases: 2. There are 16 residues in the CDR3. In germline, CDR1 is SGHNT, CDR2 YYREEE (reference sequence). The CDR3: CASSLAGTSGSYEQYF. The CDR3 nucleotides are TGTGCCAGCAGCTTGGCAGGGACTAGCGGGAGCTACGAGCAGTACTTC. Full variable domain (outside the CDR3, taken from reference TRBV5-4 and TRBJ2-7): ETGVTQSPTHLIKTRGQQVTLRCSSQSGHNTVSWYQQALGQGPQFIFQYYREEENGRGNFPPRFSGLQFPNYSSELNVNALELDDSALYLCASSLAGTSGSYEQYFGPGTRLTVT.

This chain connects TRBV28 to TRBJ1-4; 9 nucleotides match TRBD1. CDR1 and CDR2 from the germline V gene are MDHEN and SYDVKM. V shed 5 bases, J shed 7 bases, and the junction held 8 bases outside the gene matches. The CDR3 length is 15 residues. The CDR3 DNA reads TGTGCCAGCAGTACACAGGGGGCAAGTGGTGAAAAACTGTTTTTT. Protein: CASSTQGASGEKLFF.

The rearrangement uses TRBV5-4 and TRBJ1-4; 8 nucleotides line up with TRBD1. J was trimmed by 3 bases and V by 4 bases; bases with no gene match: 5. Per germline, CDR1 SGHNT and CDR2 YYREEE (reference sequence). The CDR3 sequence is 15 residues long. The CDR3 DNA is TGTGCCAGCAGCGCCCAGGGGGCCTCTAATGAAAAACTGTTTTTT. Protein: CASSAQGASNEKLFF. The full variable domain, with the rest looked up from reference TRBV5-4 and TRBJ1-4, is ETGVTQSPTHLIKTRGQQVTLRCSSQSGHNTVSWYQQALGQGPQFIFQYYREEENGRGNFPPRFSGLQFPNYSSELNVNALELDDSALYLCASSAQGASNEKLFFGSGTQLSVL.

Here the CDR3 DNA reads TGCAGCGTGGAGGCCGGGAAGGATGAGCAGTTCTTC. Its protein product is CSVEAGKDEQFF. The gene calls are TRBV29-1 and TRBJ2-1; TRBD2 is a possible D gene (5 bases). Trimming pared 6 bases from V and 8 bases from J, leaving 14 bases between. CDR3 length: 12 amino acids. The germline V gene encodes CDR1 SQVTM and CDR2 ANQGSEA.

V gene TRBV6-1 combines with J gene TRBJ2-2; 9 bases fit TRBD2. The CDR3 totals 14 residues. J gave up 5 bases and V 6 bases, and 4 bases lay outside the gene matches. CDR1 and CDR2 from the germline V gene are MNHNS and SASEGT. The CDR3 is CASRGLAITGELFF. The CDR3 DNA follows: TGTGCCAGCAGGGGACTAGCTATTACCGGGGAGCTGTTTTTT.

The V call is TRBV29-1, the J call TRBJ1-2, with D unresolved. The V end was cut by 4 bases, the J end by 8 bases, with 14 bases between. Germline V gene lookup returns CDR1 SQVTM and CDR2 ANQGSEA. The CDR3 covers 12 residues. The CDR3 loop reads CSVGGRVVGYTF. The CDR3, as DNA: TGCAGCGTTGGAGGGCGCGTGGTCGGCTACACCTTC.

CDR3 bases: TGTGCCAGCAGGGGGGACAGATTCTTTGGAAACACCATATATTTT. Encoded protein: CASRGDRFFGNTIYF. The V call is TRBV6-5, the J call TRBJ1-3; TRBD1 agrees at 7 bases. CDR1 and CDR2 from the germline V gene are MNHEY and SVGAGI. The V gene end was trimmed by 6 bases and the J gene end by 3 bases; junction bases not matched to a gene: 8. The CDR3 covers 15 residues.

The chain has TRBV6-5 and TRBJ1-2, with TRBD1 matching over 9 bases. Per germline, CDR1 MNHEY and CDR2 SVGAGI. There are 14 residues in the CDR3. Trimming removed 2 bases from V and 4 bases from J; junction bases left unmatched: 2. The CDR3 DNA reads TGTGCCAGCAGTTACCGACAGGGGGGCTATGGCTACACCTTC. Amino acids: CASSYRQGGYGYTF.

The chain links TRBV5-6 to TRBJ1-3, with D unclear. The CDR3 consists of 14 residues. Germline CDR1 SGHDT, CDR2 YYEEEE. Trimming removed 1 base at V and 3 bases at J, with 8 bases between. The CDR3 sequence is CASSLRGSGNTIYF. Written as DNA, the CDR3 is TGTGCCAGCAGCTTGAGAGGGAGTGGAAACACCATATATTTT.

A remark on this clone: The junction and the germline gene differ at one end; a read error may be behind it. This sample also contains other DNA sequences that code for the same CDR3. This chain uses TRBV30 with TRBJ2-7; D not resolved. Germline V gene lookup returns CDR1 GTSNPN and CDR2 SVGIG (reference sequence). This CDR3 is 11 amino acids long. The chain's CDR3 is CAWSRSYEQYF. CDR3 DNA: TGTGCCTGGAGCCGGAGCTACGAGCAGTACTTT.

This chain uses TRBV5-1 with TRBJ1-1; a possible D gene is TRBD1 (6 bases). Looked up from germline, CDR1 is SGHRS and CDR2 is YFSETQ. This CDR3 comprises 14 residues. V was trimmed by 4 bases and J by 0 bases, leaving 10 bases between them. The CDR3 region is CASSLTGLNTEAFF. The CDR3 DNA reads TGCGCCAGCAGCCTGACAGGTTTGAACACTGAAGCTTTCTTT.

This chain links TRBV2 with TRBJ1-5; D not resolved. The V end was cut by 6 bases, the J end by 4 bases, with 10 bases between. CDR3 length: 13 residues. Germline V CDR1 and CDR2: SNHLY, FYNNEI. Here the CDR3 reads CASRGGMNQPQHF. For the CDR3, the DNA is TGTGCCAGCAGGGGAGGGATGAATCAGCCCCAGCATTTT.

The CDR3 loop reads CASRGTPRGSDQYF. CDR3 nucleotides: TGTGCCAGCAGAGGGACTCCGAGAGGTTCAGACCAGTACTTC. V usage is TRBV6-6 and J usage is TRBJ2-5, with TRBD2 as a possible D gene (6 bases). The CDR3 is 14 amino acids. Germline-derived CDR1 and CDR2 are MNHNY and SVGAGI (reference sequence). V lost 6 bases and J lost 10, with 21 bases in between.

The gene calls are TRBV30 and TRBJ1-1; perhaps TRBD1 as D (5 bases). The length of the CDR3 is 15 residues. Trimming took 3 bases from V and 1 from J, leaving 15 bases between them. Looked up from germline, CDR1 is GTSNPN and CDR2 is SVGIG (reference sequence). For the CDR3, the DNA is TGTGCCTGGAGGGTACTGGGGGGACCGAACACTGAAGCTTTCTTT. Its translation: CAWRVLGGPNTEAFF.